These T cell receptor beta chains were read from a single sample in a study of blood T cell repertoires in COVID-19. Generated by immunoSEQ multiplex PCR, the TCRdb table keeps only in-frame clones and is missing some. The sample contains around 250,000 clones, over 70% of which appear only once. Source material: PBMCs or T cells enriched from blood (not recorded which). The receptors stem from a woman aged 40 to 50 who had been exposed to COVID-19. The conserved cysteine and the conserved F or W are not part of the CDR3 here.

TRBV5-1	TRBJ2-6	ASSLAGTASFSGANVLT
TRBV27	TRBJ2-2	ASSLRNTGELF
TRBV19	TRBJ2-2	ASSRLAGNTGELF
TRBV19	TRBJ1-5	ASSIDSGGNQPQH
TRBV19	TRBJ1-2	ASRGREAYGYT
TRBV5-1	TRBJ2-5	ASSLFKAWETQY
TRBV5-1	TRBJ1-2	ASSSGTVYGYT
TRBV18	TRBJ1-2	ASSSQGDYGYT
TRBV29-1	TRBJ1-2	SFGLKYGYT
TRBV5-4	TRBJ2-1	ASGRGKAEQF
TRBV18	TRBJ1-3	ASSPSGVSSGNTIY
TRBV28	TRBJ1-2	ASSLLFGDRGRVYYGYT
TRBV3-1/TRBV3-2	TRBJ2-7	ASSQDPGTGIGQY
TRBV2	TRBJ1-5	ASSELDRAAQPQH
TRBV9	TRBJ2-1	ASSAEGVWNEQF
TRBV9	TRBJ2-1	ASSNSGSSYNEQF
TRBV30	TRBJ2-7	AWTLYPPYEQY
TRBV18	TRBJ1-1	ASSGATEAF
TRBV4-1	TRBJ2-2	ASSSRGGPNTGELF
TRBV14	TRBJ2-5	ASSRAGYETQY
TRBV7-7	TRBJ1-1	VSSPWTGLNTEAF
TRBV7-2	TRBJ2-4	ASSLGGGRLLAKNIQY
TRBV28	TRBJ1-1	ASSLLLNTEAF
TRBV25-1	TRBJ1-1	ASRLTGASEAF
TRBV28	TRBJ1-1	ASRDRTEAF
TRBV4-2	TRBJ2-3	ASSQRDGDVADTQY
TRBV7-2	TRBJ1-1	ASSLVGDRGHTEAF
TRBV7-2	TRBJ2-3	ASSLRRQGTDTQY
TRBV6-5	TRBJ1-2	ASRNVGDNYGYT
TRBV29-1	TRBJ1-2	SVEGTGAYGYT
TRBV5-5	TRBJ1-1	ASSLYLGGSVNTEAF
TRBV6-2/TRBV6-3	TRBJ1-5	ASSYSRGRGYEQPQH
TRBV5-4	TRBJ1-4	ASSLGQEKLF
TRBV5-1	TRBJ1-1	ASSLQPMNTEAF
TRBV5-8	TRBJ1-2	ASSLAGTGGEGYT
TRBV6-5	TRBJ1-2	ASSYSRQAYGYT
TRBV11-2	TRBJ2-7	ASSPYS
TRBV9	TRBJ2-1	ASSVTPSGAQGVNEQF
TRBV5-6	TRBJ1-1	ASSFFGLANTEAF
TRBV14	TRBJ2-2	ASSQDLTGELF
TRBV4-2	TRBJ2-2	ASSQEGSGLTNAGELF
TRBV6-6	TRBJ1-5	ASSTWGGQPQH
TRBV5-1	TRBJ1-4	ASSLVPRGTNEKLF
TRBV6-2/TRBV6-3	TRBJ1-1	ASSGTGGSEAF
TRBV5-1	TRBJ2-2	ASSRTSGGNTGELF
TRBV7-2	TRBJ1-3	ASRSGWSGNTIY
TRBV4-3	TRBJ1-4	ASSQERGATNEKLF
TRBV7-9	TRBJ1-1	ASTLNRRGVGTEAF
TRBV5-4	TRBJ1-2	ASSLASEGRGYT
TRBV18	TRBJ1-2	ASSPSSGSASYGYT
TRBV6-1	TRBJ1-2	ASSDPGGSLFGYT
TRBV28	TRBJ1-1	ASSLGGRGTEAF
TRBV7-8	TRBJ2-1	ASSLMSSYNEQF